Below, 5 T cell receptor beta chains from the same sample are listed, as sequenced in a study of blood T cell repertoires in COVID-19. Profiling relied on immunoSEQ multiplex PCR, and the TCRdb table lists in-frame clones only, not all of them. The data show about 190,000 clones, with around 83% seen just once and around 25% held by the top ten. The sequenced sample was PBMCs or T cells enriched from blood (not recorded which). Receptors were obtained from a woman aged 40 to 50 in a cohort exposed to, infected with or recovered from COVID-19 (not recorded which).

The chain joins TRBV3-1 (or the pseudogene TRBV3-2) to TRBJ2-1; 11 nucleotides agree with TRBD2. The germline V gene encodes CDR1 LGHDT and CDR2 YNNKEL (reference sequence). The CDR3 is 17 residues long. Trimming removed 4 bases from V and 0 bases from J; junction bases left unmatched: 5. For the CDR3, the DNA is TGTGCCAGCAGCCTTGTAGCGGGGGGGCCCTCCTACAATGAGCAGTTCTTC. It yields the protein CASSLVAGGPSYNEQFF.

This chain links TRBV7-9 with TRBJ2-3; 15 bases line up with TRBD2. Germline V gene data show CDR1 as SEHNR and CDR2 as FQNEAQ (reference sequence). The J segment lost 5 bases and the V segment lost 4 bases, leaving 4 bases of the junction unmatched. The CDR3 runs to 16 residues. The CDR3 bases are TGTGCCAGCAGCTCAAGGGGACTAGCGGGAGGAGATACGCAGTATTTT. Translation gives CASSSRGLAGGDTQYF. Full variable domain (outside the CDR3, taken from reference TRBV7-9 and TRBJ2-3): DTGVSQNPRHKITKRGQNVTFRCDPISEHNRLYWYRQTLGQGPEFLTYFQNEAQLEKSRLLSDRFSAERPKGSFSTLEIQRTEQGDSAMYLCASSSRGLAGGDTQYFGPGTRLTVL.

V is TRBV3-1 (or the pseudogene TRBV3-2) and J is TRBJ1-2; D is possibly TRBD1 (5 bases). CDR1 LGHDT and CDR2 YNNKEL come from the germline V gene (reference sequence). Trimming took 1 base from V and 2 from J, leaving 8 bases between them. This CDR3 comprises 14 residues. CDR3 amino acids: CASSQAGGNYGYTF. In DNA form, the CDR3 reads TGTGCCAGCAGCCAAGCCGGGGGAAACTATGGCTACACCTTC.

The rearrangement joins TRBV12-5 to TRBJ1-1, with D perhaps matching TRBD1 (6 bases). Deletions cut 1 base from V and 3 bases from J, with 12 bases between. CDR1 and CDR2 from the germline V gene are LGHNT and FRNRAP. CDR3 length: 15 residues. The CDR3 bases are TGTGCTAGTGGTTTGGGACTGCACAGGGACACTGAAGCTTTCTTT. This codes for CASGLGLHRDTEAFF.

The chain links TRBV7-9 to TRBJ2-1, with D possibly TRBD2 on 6 matching bases. Trimming took off 6 bases at V and 9 bases at J, with 21 bases between the two ends. CDR1 is SEHNR and CDR2 is FQNEAQ in the germline V gene (reference sequence). This CDR3 spans 15 amino acids. In nucleotides, the CDR3 is TGTGCCAGCAGTTTTATAGCGGCTCATCTCCCTGAGCAGTTCTTC. Translating it yields CASSFIAAHLPEQFF.